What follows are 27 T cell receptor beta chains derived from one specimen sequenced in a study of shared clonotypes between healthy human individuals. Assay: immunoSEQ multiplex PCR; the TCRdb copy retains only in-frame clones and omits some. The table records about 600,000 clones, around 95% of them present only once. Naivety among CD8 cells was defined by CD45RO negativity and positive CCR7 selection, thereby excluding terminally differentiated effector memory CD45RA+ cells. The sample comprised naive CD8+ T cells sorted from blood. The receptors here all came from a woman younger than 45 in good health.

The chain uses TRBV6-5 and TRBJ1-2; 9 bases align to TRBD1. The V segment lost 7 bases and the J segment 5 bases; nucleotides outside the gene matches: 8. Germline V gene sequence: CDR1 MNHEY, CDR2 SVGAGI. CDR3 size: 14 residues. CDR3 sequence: CASTTGQGPYGYTF. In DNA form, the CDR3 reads TGTGCCAGCACAACGGGACAGGGACCTTATGGCTACACCTTC.

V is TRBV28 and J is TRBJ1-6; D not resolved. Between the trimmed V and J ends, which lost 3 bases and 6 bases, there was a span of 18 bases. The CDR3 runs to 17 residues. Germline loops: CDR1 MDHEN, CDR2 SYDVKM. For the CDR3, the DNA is TGTGCCAGCAGTTTCAGTGCAGGTTCCCCCCTTAATTCACCCCTCCACTTT. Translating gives CASSFSAGSPLNSPLHF.

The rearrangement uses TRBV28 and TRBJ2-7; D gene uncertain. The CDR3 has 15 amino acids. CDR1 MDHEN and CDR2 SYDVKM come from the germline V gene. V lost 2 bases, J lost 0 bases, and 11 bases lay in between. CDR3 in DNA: TGTGCCAGCAGTTTAGGTGGGGTTAGCTCCTACGAGCAGTACTTC. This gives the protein CASSLGGVSSYEQYF.

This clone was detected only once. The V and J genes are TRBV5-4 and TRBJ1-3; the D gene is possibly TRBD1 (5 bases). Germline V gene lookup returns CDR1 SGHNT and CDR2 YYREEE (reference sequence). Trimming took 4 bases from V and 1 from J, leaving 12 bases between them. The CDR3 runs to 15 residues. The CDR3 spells CASSRMDKSGNTIYF. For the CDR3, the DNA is TGTGCCAGCAGCAGAATGGACAAGTCTGGAAACACCATATATTTT. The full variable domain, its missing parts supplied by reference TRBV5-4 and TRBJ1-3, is ETGVTQSPTHLIKTRGQQVTLRCSSQSGHNTVSWYQQALGQGPQFIFQYYREEENGRGNFPPRFSGLQFPNYSSELNVNALELDDSALYLCASSRMDKSGNTIYFGEGSWLTVV.

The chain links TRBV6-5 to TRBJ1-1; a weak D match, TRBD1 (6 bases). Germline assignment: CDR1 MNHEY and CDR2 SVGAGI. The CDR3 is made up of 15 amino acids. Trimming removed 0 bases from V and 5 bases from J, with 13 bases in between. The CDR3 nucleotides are TGTGCCAGCAGTTACTCGTTTGGGGGCACGACTGAAGCTTTCTTT. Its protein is CASSYSFGGTTEAFF.

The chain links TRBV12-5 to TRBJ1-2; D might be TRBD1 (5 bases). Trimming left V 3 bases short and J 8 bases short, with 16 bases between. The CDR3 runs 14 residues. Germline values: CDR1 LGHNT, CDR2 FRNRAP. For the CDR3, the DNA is TGTGCTAGTGGTTTTGACACAGGTTGGGGAGGCTACACCTTC. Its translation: CASGFDTGWGGYTF.

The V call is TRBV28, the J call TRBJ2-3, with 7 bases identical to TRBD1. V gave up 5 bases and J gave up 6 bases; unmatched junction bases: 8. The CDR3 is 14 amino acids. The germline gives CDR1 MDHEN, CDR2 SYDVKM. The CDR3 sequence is CASSGQVDFDTQYF. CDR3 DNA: TGTGCCAGCAGTGGACAGGTTGATTTTGATACGCAGTATTTT.

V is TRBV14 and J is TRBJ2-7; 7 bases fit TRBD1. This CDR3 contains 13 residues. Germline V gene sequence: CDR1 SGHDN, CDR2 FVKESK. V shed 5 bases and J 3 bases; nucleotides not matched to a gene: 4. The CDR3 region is CASSETGFYEQYF. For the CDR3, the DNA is TGTGCCAGCAGCGAGACAGGGTTCTACGAGCAGTACTTC.

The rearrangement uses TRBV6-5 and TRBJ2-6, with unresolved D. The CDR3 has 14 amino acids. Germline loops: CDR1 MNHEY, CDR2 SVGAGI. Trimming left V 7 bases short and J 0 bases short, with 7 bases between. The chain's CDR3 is CASMVISGANVLTF. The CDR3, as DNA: TGTGCCAGCATGGTGATCTCTGGGGCCAACGTCCTGACTTTC.

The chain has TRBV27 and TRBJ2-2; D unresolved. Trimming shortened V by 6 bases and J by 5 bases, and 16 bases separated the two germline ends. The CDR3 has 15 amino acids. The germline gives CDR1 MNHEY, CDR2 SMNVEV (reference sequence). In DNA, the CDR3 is TGTGCCAGCAGCGTAGTAGGACCTGGAACCGGGGAGCTGTTTTTT. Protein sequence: CASSVVGPGTGELFF.

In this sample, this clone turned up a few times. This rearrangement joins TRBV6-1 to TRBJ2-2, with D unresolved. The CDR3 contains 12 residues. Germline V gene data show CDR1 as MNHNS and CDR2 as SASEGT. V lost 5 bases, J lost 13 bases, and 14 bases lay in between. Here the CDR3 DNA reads TGTGCCAGCAGTCCTGAGGATGAGATGCTGTTTTTT. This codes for CASSPEDEMLFF.

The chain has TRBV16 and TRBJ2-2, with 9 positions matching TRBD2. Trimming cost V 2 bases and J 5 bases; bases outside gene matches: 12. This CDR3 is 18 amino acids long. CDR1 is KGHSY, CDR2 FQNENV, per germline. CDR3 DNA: TGTGCCAGCAGCCAAAGTTTTTTGCTAGCGGGAACTACCGGGGAGCTGTTTTTT. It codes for CASSQSFLLAGTTGELFF.

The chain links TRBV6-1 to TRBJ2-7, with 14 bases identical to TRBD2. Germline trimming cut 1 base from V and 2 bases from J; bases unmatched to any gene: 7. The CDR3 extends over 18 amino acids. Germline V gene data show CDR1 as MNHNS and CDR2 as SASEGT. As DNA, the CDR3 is TGTGCCAGCAGTGAAGTGGGACTAGCGGGGGTGATGGCCTACGAGCAGTACTTC. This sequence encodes CASSEVGLAGVMAYEQYF.

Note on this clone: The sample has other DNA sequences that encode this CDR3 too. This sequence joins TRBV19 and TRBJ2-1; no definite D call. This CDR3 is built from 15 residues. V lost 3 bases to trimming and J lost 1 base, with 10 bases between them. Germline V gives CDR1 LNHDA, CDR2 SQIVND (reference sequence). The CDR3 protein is CASSILLSSYNEQFF. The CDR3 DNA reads TGTGCCAGTAGTATCCTCCTCTCTTCCTACAATGAGCAGTTCTTC.

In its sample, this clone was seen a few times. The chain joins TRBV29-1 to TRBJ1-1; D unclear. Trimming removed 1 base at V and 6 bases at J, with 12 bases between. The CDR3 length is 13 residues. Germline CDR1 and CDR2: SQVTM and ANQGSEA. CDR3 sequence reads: CSVEVLSGAEAFF. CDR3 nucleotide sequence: TGCAGCGTTGAAGTCCTTAGTGGGGCTGAAGCTTTCTTT.

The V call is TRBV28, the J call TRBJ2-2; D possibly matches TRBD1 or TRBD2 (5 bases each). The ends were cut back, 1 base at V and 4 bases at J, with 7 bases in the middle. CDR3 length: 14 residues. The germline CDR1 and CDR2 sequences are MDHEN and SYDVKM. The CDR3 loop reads CASSLFGGTGELFF. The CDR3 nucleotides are TGTGCCAGCAGTTTATTTGGGGGCACCGGGGAGCTGTTTTTT.

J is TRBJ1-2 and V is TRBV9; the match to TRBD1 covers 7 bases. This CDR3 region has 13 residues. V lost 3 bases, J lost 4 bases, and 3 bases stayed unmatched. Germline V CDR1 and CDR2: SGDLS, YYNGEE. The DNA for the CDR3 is TGTGCCAGCAGCGCGTCAGGGGGCTATGGCTACACCTTC. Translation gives CASSASGGYGYTF. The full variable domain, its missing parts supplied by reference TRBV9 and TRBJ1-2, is DSGVTQTPKHLITATGQRVTLRCSPRSGDLSVYWYQQSLDQGLQFLIQYYNGEERAKGNILERFSAQQFPDLHSELNLSSLELGDSALYFCASSASGGYGYTFGSGTRLTVV.

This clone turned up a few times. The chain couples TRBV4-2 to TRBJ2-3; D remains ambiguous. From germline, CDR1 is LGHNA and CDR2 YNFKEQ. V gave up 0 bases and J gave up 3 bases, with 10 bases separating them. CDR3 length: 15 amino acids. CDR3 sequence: CASSQDTTLTDTQYF. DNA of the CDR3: TGTGCCAGCAGCCAAGATACCACCTTGACAGATACGCAGTATTTT.

This CDR3 reads CASSNDSTGELFF. CDR3 sequence (DNA): TGTGCCAGTAGTAACGACAGCACCGGGGAGCTGTTTTTT. J is TRBJ2-2 and V is TRBV19; D might be TRBD1 (5 bases). CDR3 length: 13 amino acids. Germline V gene data show CDR1 as LNHDA and CDR2 as SQIVND (reference sequence). The V and J ends lost 4 bases and 4 bases respectively, with 7 bases between them.

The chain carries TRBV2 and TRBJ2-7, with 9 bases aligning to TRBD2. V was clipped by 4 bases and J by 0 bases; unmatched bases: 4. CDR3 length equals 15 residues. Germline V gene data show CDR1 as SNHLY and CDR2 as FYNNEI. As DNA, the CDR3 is TGTGCCAGCAGTGGGGGTAGCGGGAGCTCCTACGAGCAGTACTTC. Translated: CASSGGSGSSYEQYF.

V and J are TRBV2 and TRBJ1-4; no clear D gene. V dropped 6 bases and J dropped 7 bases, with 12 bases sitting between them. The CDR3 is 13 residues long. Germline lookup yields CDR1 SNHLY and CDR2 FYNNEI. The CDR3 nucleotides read TGTGCCAGCAGAGGGATGGATGTTGAAAAACTGTTTTTT. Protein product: CASRGMDVEKLFF.

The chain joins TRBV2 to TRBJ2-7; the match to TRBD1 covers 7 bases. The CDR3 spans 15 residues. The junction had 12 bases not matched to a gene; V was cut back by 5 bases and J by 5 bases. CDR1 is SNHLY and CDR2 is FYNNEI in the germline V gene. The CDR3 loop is CASSIYPQGLDEQYF. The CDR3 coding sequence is TGTGCCAGCAGTATCTACCCACAGGGGCTGGACGAGCAGTACTTC.

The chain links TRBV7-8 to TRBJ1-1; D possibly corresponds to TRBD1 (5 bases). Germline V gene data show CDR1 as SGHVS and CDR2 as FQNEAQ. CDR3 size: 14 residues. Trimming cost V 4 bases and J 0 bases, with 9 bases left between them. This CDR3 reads CASSWGVMNTEAFF. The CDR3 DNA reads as TGTGCCAGCAGCTGGGGGGTAATGAACACTGAAGCTTTCTTT. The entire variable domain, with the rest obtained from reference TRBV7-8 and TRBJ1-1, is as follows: GAGVSQSPRYKVAKRGQDVALRCDPISGHVSLFWYQQALGQGPEFLTYFQNEAQLDKSGLPSDRFFAERPEGSVSTLKIQRTQQEDSAVYLCASSWGVMNTEAFFGQGTRLTVV.

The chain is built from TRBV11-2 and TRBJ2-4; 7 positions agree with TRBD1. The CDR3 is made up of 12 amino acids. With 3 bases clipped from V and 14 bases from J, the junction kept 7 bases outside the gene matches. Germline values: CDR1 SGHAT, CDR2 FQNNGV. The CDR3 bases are TGTGCCAGCAGCTTGGTACAGGGGAAGAAGTACTTC. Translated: CASSLVQGKKYF.

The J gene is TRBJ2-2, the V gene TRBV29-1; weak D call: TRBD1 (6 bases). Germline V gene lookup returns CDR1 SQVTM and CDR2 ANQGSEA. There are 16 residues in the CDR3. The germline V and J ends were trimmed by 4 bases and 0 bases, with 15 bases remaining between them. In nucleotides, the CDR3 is TGCAGCGTTGGCCGGAAGGACAGCTCGAACACCGGGGAGCTGTTTTTT. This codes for CSVGRKDSSNTGELFF.

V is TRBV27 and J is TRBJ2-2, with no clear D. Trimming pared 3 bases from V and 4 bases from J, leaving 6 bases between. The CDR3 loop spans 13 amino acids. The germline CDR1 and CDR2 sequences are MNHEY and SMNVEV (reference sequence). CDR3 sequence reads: CASSFLGTGELFF. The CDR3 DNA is TGTGCCAGCAGTTTTTTAGGCACCGGGGAGCTGTTTTTT.

CDR3: CASSSTSGRDTQYF. The CDR3, as DNA: TGTGCCAGCAGCTCGACTAGCGGGAGAGATACGCAGTATTTT. The chain combines TRBV11-3 with TRBJ2-3, with 12 nucleotides matching TRBD2. This CDR3 is 14 amino acids long. V shed 4 bases, J shed 5 bases, and the junction held 1 base outside the gene matches. The germline V gene has CDR1 SGHNT and CDR2 YENEEA.